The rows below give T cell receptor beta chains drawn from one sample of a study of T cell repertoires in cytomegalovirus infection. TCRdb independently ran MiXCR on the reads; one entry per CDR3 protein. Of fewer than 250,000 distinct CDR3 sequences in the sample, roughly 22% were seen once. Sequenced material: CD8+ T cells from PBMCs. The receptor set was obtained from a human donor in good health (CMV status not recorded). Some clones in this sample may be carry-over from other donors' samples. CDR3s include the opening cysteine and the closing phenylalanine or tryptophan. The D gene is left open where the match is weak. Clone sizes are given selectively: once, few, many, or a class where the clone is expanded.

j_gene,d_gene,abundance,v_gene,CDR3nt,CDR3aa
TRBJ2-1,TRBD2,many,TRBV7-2,TGTGCCAGCAGCTTAGTCCAGACTAGCGAGGTTCGGGTCTTC,CASSLVQTSEVRVF
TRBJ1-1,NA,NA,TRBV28,TGTGCCAGCAGTTTCGGTCCCGGGACAGAAGCTTTCTTT,CASSFGPGTEAFF
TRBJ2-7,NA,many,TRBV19,TGTGCCAGTAGTACCGGGACACCCACCTACGAGCAGTACTTC,CASSTGTPTYEQYF
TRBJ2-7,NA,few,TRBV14,TGTGCCAGCAGCCTATTAGACCAAACTATATACGAGCAGTACTTC,CASSLLDQTIYEQYF
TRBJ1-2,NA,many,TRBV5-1,TGCGCCAGCAGCTTGGATGGGGGCGCCCGTGATGGCTACACCTTC,CASSLDGGARDGYTF
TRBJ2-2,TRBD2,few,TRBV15,TGTGCCACCAGCAATCCGGGACTAGCGGGGTTTAACACCGGGGAGCTGTTTTTT,CATSNPGLAGFNTGELFF
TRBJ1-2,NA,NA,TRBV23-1,TGCGCCAGCAGTCTATTGGGGGCTAACTATGGCTACACCTTC,CASSLLGANYGYTF
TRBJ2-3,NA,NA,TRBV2,TGTGCCAGCAGTGAGCAGGCTAGCACAGATACGCAGTATTTT,CASSEQASTDTQYF
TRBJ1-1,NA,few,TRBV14,TGTGCCAGCAGCCAAGTTATTTGGACGGCTTTCTTT,CASSQVIWTAFF
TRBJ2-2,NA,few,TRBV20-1,TGCAGTGCTAGAGATGACGGGGTTGACACCGGGGAGCTGTTTTTT,CSARDDGVDTGELFF
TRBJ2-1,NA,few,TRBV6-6,TGTGCCAGCAGCTCGACTAGTCCCGCCTCCAATGAGCAGTTCTTC,CASSSTSPASNEQFF
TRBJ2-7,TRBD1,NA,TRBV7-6,TGTGCCAGCTCCTCCGGGACAGGGTTATACGAGCAGTACTTC,CASSSGTGLYEQYF
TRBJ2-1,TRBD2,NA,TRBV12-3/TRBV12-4,TGTGCCAGCAGTTTATGGGCGGGGGGGCAGGATGAGCAGTTCTTC,CASSLWAGGQDEQFF
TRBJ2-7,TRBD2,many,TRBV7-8,TGTGCCAGCAGCTTATATAGCGGGGTCGAGCAGTACTTC,CASSLYSGVEQYF
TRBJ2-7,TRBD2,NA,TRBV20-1,TGCAGTGCTAGTTGGGAGGGACGCTCCTACGAGCAGTACTTC,CSASWEGRSYEQYF
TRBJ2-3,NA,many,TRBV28,TGTGCCAGCAGTTTTCTGGCAGAAACCACAGATACGCAGTATTTT,CASSFLAETTDTQYF
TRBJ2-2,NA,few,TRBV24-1,TGTGCCACCGAACAGGGTTCCACCGGGGAGCTGTTTTTT,CATEQGSTGELFF
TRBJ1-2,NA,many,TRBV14,TGTGCCAGCAGCCCAACTAAGGGACTTAGCTATGGCTACACCTTC,CASSPTKGLSYGYTF